The clone carrying this TCR beta chain was counted many times. Its antigen is unidentified. Ophthalmopathy cases met thresholds of Clinical Activity Score at least 3, NOSPECS grade at least 4 and duration under 3 months. These data belong to a study of T cells in Graves' hyperthyroidism and ophthalmopathy. Study background: Pretreatment peripheral blood was obtained at initial diagnosis.

The V end was cut by 3 bases, the J end by 8 bases, with 10 bases between. Germline V gene data show CDR1 as SGHVS and CDR2 as FQNEAQ. The CDR3 is 12 amino acids. Findings and caveats of the study: Most clonotypes expanded in thyroid above 0.001 were likewise present in blood.

Amplification of TCR beta CDR3 regions used RNA as the template. HTBI primers were employed in a first-round RT-PCR of the TCR CDR3. TCRdb analysed the multiplex PCR reads with MiXCR anew, one entry per CDR3 protein. The table has approximately 250,000 distinct CDR3 sequences, approximately 25% seen once. Sequencing input: blood. The chain recombines TRBV7-8 with TRBJ1-1; D ambiguous. This sequence originates from a woman between 35 and 50 years old with Graves' ophthalmopathy. The CDR3 loop reads CASSFGSAEAFF. CDR3 bases: TGTGCCAGCAGCTTTGGTTCAGCCGAAGCTTTCTTT.